This T cell receptor (beta chain) was recorded in a study of T cells in Graves' hyperthyroidism and ophthalmopathy. Note on this clonotype: As yet, its antigen is unknown.

From RNA transcripts, TCR beta CDR3 regions were amplified. The primer set for the first-round RT-PCR of the TCR CDR3 was HTBI. MiXCR was run by TCRdb on the multiplex PCR reads, yielding one entry per CDR3 protein. The sample lists approximately 95,000 distinct CDR3 sequences, roughly 37% seen once, with roughly 10% in the top ten. No progression to ophthalmopathy during 18 months of follow-up defined stable disease. Germline V gives CDR1 DFQATT, CDR2 SNEGSKA (reference sequence). CDR3 length: 13 residues. Trimming stripped 6 bases from V and 5 bases from J, with 16 bases between. General observations from the study: Expanded thyroid clonotypes (above 0.001) were mostly also found in blood.

This sequence joins TRBV20-1 and TRBJ2-5; the D gene is possibly TRBD1 (6 bases). This sequence was found in a woman in her 30s with Graves' hyperthyroidism. Sequencing used peripheral blood or thyroid tissue (not recorded which). This CDR3 reads CSAIWGQRETQYF. CDR3 DNA: TGCAGTGCCATCTGGGGGCAGCGGGAGACCCAGTACTTC.